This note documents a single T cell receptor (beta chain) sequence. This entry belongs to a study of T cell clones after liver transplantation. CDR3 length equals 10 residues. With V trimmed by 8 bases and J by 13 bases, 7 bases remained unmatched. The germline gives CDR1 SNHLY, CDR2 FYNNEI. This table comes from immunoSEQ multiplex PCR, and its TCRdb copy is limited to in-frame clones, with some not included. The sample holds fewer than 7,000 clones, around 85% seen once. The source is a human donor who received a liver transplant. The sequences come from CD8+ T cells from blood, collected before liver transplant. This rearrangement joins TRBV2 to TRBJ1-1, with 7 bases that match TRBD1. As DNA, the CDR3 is TGTGCCAGCGGGGACAGAAGGGGTTTCTTT. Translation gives CASGDRRGFF.